The 18 T cell receptor beta chains below come from one sample, sequenced in a study of siplizumab effects on memory and regulatory T cells. Repertoires were generated with immunoSEQ multiplex PCR, while TCRdb's copy carries only in-frame clones and drops some. The sample consists of about 97,000 clones, about nine tenths of them appearing once. The sample consisted of non-Treg CD4+ T cells sorted from blood. The receptor set was obtained from a human donor in good health.

V and J are TRBV11-2 and TRBJ1-4; the D gene is possibly TRBD1 (5 bases). Germline CDR1 is SGHAT and CDR2 is FQNNGV. V lost 5 bases, J lost 0 bases, and 7 bases lay in between. The CDR3 sequence is 14 residues long. The CDR3 bases are TGTGCCAGCAGCGGGACGTCAACTAATGAAAAACTGTTTTTT. Protein: CASSGTSTNEKLFF.

CDR3 bases: TGTGCCAGCAGCCCTGGGACAGGTGGAAACACCATATATTTT. The encoded protein is CASSPGTGGNTIYF. The chain combines TRBV4-2 with TRBJ1-3; 8 bases are shared with TRBD1. The CDR3 has 14 residues. Trimming took 4 bases from V and 3 from J; bases not matched to a gene: 2. Germline values: CDR1 LGHNA, CDR2 YNFKEQ.

This sequence joins TRBV7-3 and TRBJ2-1; D may correspond to TRBD1 or TRBD2 (5 bases each). CDR3 size: 15 residues. V was cut by 3 bases and J by 6 bases, with 15 bases left in between. Germline CDR1 SGHTA, CDR2 FQGTGA. The CDR3 reads CASSFGASGSNEQFF. In DNA, the CDR3 is TGTGCCAGCAGCTTCGGGGCCAGCGGCAGCAATGAGCAGTTCTTC. The full variable domain, in which reference TRBV7-3 and TRBJ2-1 provide the parts outside the CDR3, is GAGVSQTPSNKVTEKGKYVELRCDPISGHTALYWYRQSLGQGPEFLIYFQGTGAADDSGLPNDRFFAVRPEGSVSTLKIQRTERGDSAVYLCASSFGASGSNEQFFGPGTRLTVL.

The V and J genes are TRBV5-1 and TRBJ2-3, with 9 bases matching TRBD1. The CDR3 contains 15 residues. V trimming: 0 bases; J trimming: 4 bases; junction bases outside the gene matches: 3. Germline CDR1 and CDR2: SGHRS and YFSETQ. CDR3 coding DNA: TGCGCCAGCAGCTTGGGGACAGGGGTTTCAGATACGCAGTATTTT. Residues: CASSLGTGVSDTQYF.

The chain uses TRBV5-1 and TRBJ1-1, with D possibly TRBD1 on 5 matching bases. Germline CDR1 is SGHRS and CDR2 is YFSETQ. The CDR3 contains 16 residues. The ends were cut back, 4 bases at V and 0 bases at J, with 16 bases in the middle. CDR3 region: CASSETARGMNTEAFF. The DNA of the CDR3 is TGCGCCAGCAGCGAAACAGCCCGGGGCATGAACACTGAAGCTTTCTTT.

The genes are TRBV15 and TRBJ2-7, with D perhaps being TRBD1 or TRBD2 (6 bases each). V lost 6 bases and J lost 3, with 12 bases in between. CDR1 LNHNV and CDR2 YYDKDF come from the germline V gene (reference sequence). The CDR3 covers 13 residues. In DNA, the CDR3 is TGTGCCACCAGTAGGGGGAGGAACTACGAGCAGTACTTC. This translates into CATSRGRNYEQYF.

The rearrangement joins TRBV20-1 to TRBJ2-1; 11 bases map to TRBD2. The CDR3 consists of 11 residues. The germline V gene has CDR1 DFQATT and CDR2 SNEGSKA (reference sequence). The DNA for the CDR3 is TGCAGGGGGACTAGCGGCAATGAGCAGTTCTTC. Encoded protein: CRGTSGNEQFF.

This chain connects TRBV7-2 to TRBJ2-7; maybe TRBD2 (5 bases). CDR1 and CDR2 from the germline V gene are SGHTA and FQGNSA. This CDR3 has 16 residues. With 5 bases removed from V and 3 bases from J, the gap between germline ends came to 20 bases. The CDR3 DNA follows: TGTGCCAGCAGCCGAACCGATCTGAGGGCCGGCTACGAGCAGTACTTC. Protein: CASSRTDLRAGYEQYF.

V gene TRBV19 combines with J gene TRBJ2-7; D perhaps matches TRBD2 (5 bases). From germline, CDR1 is LNHDA and CDR2 SQIVND (reference sequence). Trimming pared 5 bases from V and 5 bases from J, leaving 10 bases between. The CDR3 spans 12 residues. The CDR3: CASSPTGNEQYF. The CDR3 coding sequence is TGTGCCAGTAGTCCCACGGGAAACGAGCAGTACTTC.

A remark on this clone: The sample has other DNA sequences that encode this CDR3 too. This chain uses TRBV6-1 with TRBJ2-5; D is tentatively TRBD1 or TRBD2 (5 bases each). V was cut by 2 bases and J by 5 bases, with 12 bases left in between. The germline gives CDR1 MNHNS, CDR2 SASEGT. This CDR3 contains 14 residues. CDR3 sequence: CASSELGVRETQYF. CDR3 coding DNA: TGTGCCAGCAGTGAATTGGGGGTCAGGGAGACCCAGTACTTC.

V gene TRBV5-1 combines with J gene TRBJ2-5; the D gene is possibly TRBD2 (6 bases). There are 13 residues in the CDR3. V was shortened by 2 bases and J by 1 base, with 6 bases between the two germline ends. CDR1 and CDR2 from the germline V gene are SGHRS and YFSETQ. This CDR3 is CASSFGGQETQYF. CDR3 nucleotide sequence: TGCGCCAGCAGCTTCGGGGGCCAAGAGACCCAGTACTTC.

V and J are TRBV7-3 and TRBJ2-3; D ambiguous. CDR3 size: 14 residues. Germline V gene lookup returns CDR1 SGHTA and CDR2 FQGTGA. V was pared by 6 bases and J by 0 bases, with 10 bases between. CDR3 loop: CASSSGSSTDTQYF. For the CDR3, the DNA is TGTGCCAGCAGTTCCGGTTCTAGCACAGATACGCAGTATTTT.

This clone appeared a single time. This sequence joins TRBV5-4 and TRBJ2-2; 8 nucleotides line up with TRBD1. V was pared by 3 bases and J by 2 bases, with 3 bases of the junction left unmatched. The germline CDR1 and CDR2 sequences are SGHNT and YYREEE (reference sequence). This CDR3 contains 15 residues. DNA for the CDR3: TGTGCCAGCAGCTATGACAGGGGAAACACCGGGGAGCTGTTTTTT. Translation gives CASSYDRGNTGELFF.

The rearrangement joins TRBV20-1 to TRBJ2-5; D gene uncertain. Trimming removed 0 bases at V and 5 bases at J, with 4 bases between. The CDR3 loop spans 11 amino acids. The germline gives CDR1 DFQATT, CDR2 SNEGSKA (reference sequence). The CDR3 region is CSARDMETQYF. In DNA form, the CDR3 reads TGCAGTGCTAGAGATATGGAGACCCAGTACTTC.

V and J are TRBV29-1 and TRBJ2-5, with a tentative D call TRBD2 (6 bases). The CDR3 is 12 residues long. Germline-derived CDR1 and CDR2 are SQVTM and ANQGSEA. Trimming pared 4 bases from V and 3 bases from J, leaving 9 bases between. CDR3 region: CSVVGSEETQYF. The CDR3, as DNA: TGCAGCGTTGTCGGGAGTGAAGAGACCCAGTACTTC.

The rearrangement uses TRBV7-2 and TRBJ1-2; D not certain. Germline V lookup: CDR1 SGHTA, CDR2 FQGNSA. Trimming removed 1 base at V and 7 bases at J, with 10 bases between. This CDR3 comprises 13 residues. This CDR3 is CASSLGRGGGYTF. CDR3 sequence (DNA): TGTGCCAGCAGCTTAGGTCGGGGTGGTGGCTACACCTTC.

The rearrangement links TRBV18 to TRBJ1-2; maybe TRBD1 (5 bases). Trimming left V 4 bases short and J 4 bases short, with 16 bases between. CDR1 and CDR2 (germline): KGHSH, LQKENI. The CDR3 sequence is 15 residues long. The CDR3 loop is CASSLLAWGSYGYTF. CDR3 sequence (DNA): TGTGCCAGCTCACTCTTAGCGTGGGGGAGCTATGGCTACACCTTC.

The chain combines TRBV4-2 with TRBJ2-5; TRBD2 matches at 14 bases. Per the germline V gene, CDR1 is LGHNA and CDR2 is YNFKEQ. With V trimmed by 3 bases and J by 1 base, 7 bases remained unmatched. CDR3 length equals 18 residues. The CDR3 nucleotides read TGTGCCAGCAGCCAGGGGACTAGCGGGAGAAATGGCCAAGAGACCCAGTACTTC. Encoded protein: CASSQGTSGRNGQETQYF.